The 3 T cell receptor beta chains presented below share a single source sample, sequenced in a study of cytomegalovirus exposure and HLA in healthy donors. PCR was performed using 60 Vbeta and 13 Jbeta primers. Repertoires were generated with immunoSEQ multiplex PCR, while TCRdb's copy carries only in-frame clones and drops some. The table includes about 240,000 clones, around 81% detected once. The sequencing input was PBMCs. The receptors shown here come from an older woman in good health and CMV-seropositive.

The chain couples TRBV4-1 to TRBJ1-4; TRBD1 is a possible D gene (5 bases). Germline values: CDR1 MGHRA, CDR2 YSYEKL. The CDR3 totals 18 residues. Trimming cost V 6 bases and J 1 base, with 21 bases left between them. This chain's CDR3 is CASRPTRLQGRTNEKLFF. The DNA of the CDR3 is TGCGCCAGCAGGCCGACCCGGCTCCAGGGTCGAACTAATGAAAAACTGTTTTTT.

The chain links TRBV5-1 to TRBJ2-1; 7 nucleotides align to TRBD1. J gave up 6 bases and V 4 bases, and 13 bases lay outside the gene matches. The germline gives CDR1 SGHRS, CDR2 YFSETQ. This CDR3 has 16 amino acids. CDR3 bases: TGCGCCAGCAGCCTCCTGGCCAGGTCAGGGGGCAATGAGCAGTTCTTC. It yields the protein CASSLLARSGGNEQFF.

The rearrangement links TRBV10-3 to TRBJ2-7; 7 bases align to TRBD2. The V gene end was trimmed by 11 bases and the J gene end by 3 bases; junction bases not matched to a gene: 4. The CDR3 is 11 residues long. Germline V gene data show CDR1 as ENHRY and CDR2 as SYGVKD. DNA for the CDR3: TGTGCCGGGGGGGACCTCTACGAGCAGTACTTC. Translating gives CAGGDLYEQYF.